Presented here are 20 T cell receptor beta chains from one specimen sequenced in a study of PD-L1 blockade in urothelial cancer. Assay: immunoSEQ multiplex PCR; the TCRdb copy retains only in-frame clones and omits some. This sample has 72,000 or so clones; around nine tenths occur once, and the top ten carry roughly 12%. Time point: peripheral blood 6 weeks after treatment start. The sequencing here drew on PBMCs, taken around atezolizumab (anti-PD-L1) treatment. All receptors derive from a man aged 60 to 69 with urothelial cancer.

To note about this clone: One end of the junction varies from germline; a read error may be responsible. V usage is TRBV25-1 and J usage is TRBJ2-3; the D is unclear. Germline loops: CDR1 MGHDK, CDR2 SYGVNS. CDR3 length: 13 residues. CDR3 bases: TGTGCCAGCAGTGGCGGTCGCACTGATACGCAGTATTTT. Translated: CASSGGRTDTQYF.

This clone was counted once. The chain's CDR3 is CASSYRSVGGEKLFF. The CDR3 DNA sequence: TGTGCCAGCAGTTATCGGTCGGTCGGGGGTGAAAAACTGTTTTTT. The V and J genes are TRBV6-5 and TRBJ1-4, with a weak D call TRBD1 (5 bases). Germline V gives CDR1 MNHEY, CDR2 SVGAGI. The CDR3 has 15 amino acids. The V gene lost 3 bases and the J gene lost 7 bases, with 15 bases spanning the gap.

The rearrangement joins TRBV19 to TRBJ2-7; TRBD1 matches at 9 bases. Per the germline V gene, CDR1 is LNHDA and CDR2 is SQIVND (reference sequence). Trimming cost V 5 bases and J 3 bases; bases outside gene matches: 5. The CDR3 runs to 14 residues. The DNA of the CDR3 is TGTGCCAGTAGTGTCCGGGACAGGGTCTACGAGCAGTACTTC. It yields the protein CASSVRDRVYEQYF.

The rearrangement joins TRBV6-1 to TRBJ2-5; D gene uncertain. Trimming removed 3 bases from V and 0 bases from J, with 14 bases in between. The germline V gene encodes CDR1 MNHNS and CDR2 SASEGT. There are 16 residues in the CDR3. CDR3 sequence: CASSESLGRYQETQYF. CDR3 DNA sequence: TGTGCCAGCAGTGAGTCTCTAGGCCGGTACCAAGAGACCCAGTACTTC.

The chain employs TRBV5-8 and TRBJ2-2; no firm D call. The CDR3 runs 15 residues. CDR1 is SGHTS, CDR2 YDEGEE, per germline. The ends were cut back, 1 base at V and 0 bases at J, with 7 bases in the middle. The CDR3 sequence is CASSLKQPNTGELFF. CDR3 coding DNA: TGTGCCAGCAGCTTGAAACAGCCGAACACCGGGGAGCTGTTTTTT.

The chain uses TRBV6-1 and TRBJ2-2; D remains unclear. The CDR3 length is 14 residues. Germline loops: CDR1 MNHNS, CDR2 SASEGT. V was trimmed by 5 bases and J by 4 bases, leaving 11 bases between them. The CDR3 region is CASSPRLRTGELFF. In nucleotides, the CDR3 is TGTGCCAGCAGTCCGCGCCTGCGCACCGGGGAGCTGTTTTTT.

This clone was observed a handful of times. The CDR3 DNA follows: TGTGCCAGCAGTGTGTGGGGGCTGGGGAACACTGAAGCTTTCTTT. This codes for CASSVWGLGNTEAFF. The rearrangement links TRBV2 to TRBJ1-1, with D possibly being TRBD1 (6 bases). Germline-derived CDR1 and CDR2 are SNHLY and FYNNEI. Trimming took 4 bases from V and 1 from J, leaving 13 bases between them. The CDR3 consists of 15 residues. Together with reference TRBV2 and TRBJ1-1, the CDR3 gives the full variable domain: EPEVTQTPSHQVTQMGQEVILRCVPISNHLYFYWYRQILGQKVEFLVSFYNNEISEKSEIFDDQFSVERPDGSNFTLKIRSTKLEDSAMYFCASSVWGLGNTEAFFGQGTRLTVV.

V gene TRBV5-1 combines with J gene TRBJ1-2; 9 bases are a match to TRBD1. The CDR3 sequence is 15 residues long. Germline CDR1 reads SGHRS; CDR2 reads YFSETQ. V dropped 4 bases and J dropped 0; count of bases not matched to a gene: 4. CDR3 in DNA: TGCGCCAGCAGCCCGGGACAGGGAACTAACTATGGCTACACCTTC. This codes for CASSPGQGTNYGYTF.

The chain couples TRBV10-2 to TRBJ1-4; a possible D gene is TRBD1 (6 bases). Trimming cost V 2 bases and J 4 bases, with 17 bases left between them. Germline CDR1 is WSHSY and CDR2 is SAAADI. CDR3 length equals 17 residues. CDR3 region: CASSEPSSPGHNEKLFF. CDR3 sequence (DNA): TGCGCCAGCAGTGAGCCCTCATCGCCGGGACATAATGAAAAACTGTTTTTT.

V is TRBV30 and J is TRBJ2-7; TRBD2 matches at 8 bases. Germline lookup yields CDR1 GTSNPN and CDR2 SVGIG (reference sequence). The CDR3 has 14 amino acids. J gave up 7 bases and V 4 bases, and 12 bases lay outside the gene matches. CDR3 amino acids: CAWMSGSGAWEQYF. As DNA, the CDR3 is TGTGCCTGGATGAGCGGGAGCGGTGCCTGGGAGCAGTACTTC.

The V call is TRBV30, the J call TRBJ2-5; 7 nucleotides align to TRBD2. Judging by the DNA end, TRBJ2-7 fits better; the J call may be wrong. The V gene's germline CDR1 is GTSNPN and CDR2 SVGIG (reference sequence). This CDR3 is 14 amino acids long. The CDR3 loop is CAWSQGAGAYEQYF. CDR3 nucleotides: TGTGCCTGGAGCCAAGGGGCGGGAGCCTACGAGCAGTACTTC.

The chain joins TRBV2 to TRBJ2-1, with TRBD2 matching 13 bases. The CDR3 covers 15 residues. The V and J ends lost 5 bases and 3 bases, in that order; junction bases with no gene match: 1. CDR1 is SNHLY, CDR2 FYNNEI, per germline. This chain's CDR3 is CASSRTSGSYNEQFF. The CDR3 DNA reads TGTGCCAGCAGTCGGACTAGCGGGAGCTACAATGAGCAGTTCTTC. The complete variable domain, with remaining parts taken from reference TRBV2 and TRBJ2-1, reads EPEVTQTPSHQVTQMGQEVILRCVPISNHLYFYWYRQILGQKVEFLVSFYNNEISEKSEIFDDQFSVERPDGSNFTLKIRSTKLEDSAMYFCASSRTSGSYNEQFFGPGTRLTVL.

The chain employs TRBV30 and TRBJ1-5; 11 positions match TRBD1. Germline V gene sequence: CDR1 GTSNPN, CDR2 SVGIG (reference sequence). There are 15 residues in the CDR3. The CDR3 sequence is CASGQGAFGNQPQHF. The CDR3 nucleotides read TGTGCGAGTGGACAGGGGGCTTTCGGCAATCAGCCCCAGCATTTT.

The chain recombines TRBV6-4 with TRBJ2-5; 8 bases fit TRBD2. Germline lookup yields CDR1 MRHNA and CDR2 SNTAGT. After removal of 0 bases from V and 3 bases from J, the junction contained 21 bases not matched to a gene. The CDR3 length is 21 residues. CDR3 in amino acids: CASSDSSRWAGGGSGEETQYF. CDR3 DNA: TGTGCCAGCAGTGACTCGAGTCGTTGGGCGGGAGGAGGGTCGGGCGAAGAGACCCAGTACTTC.

V gene TRBV6-5 combines with J gene TRBJ1-1, with D possibly TRBD1 on 6 matching bases. V lost 6 bases and J lost 1, with 9 bases in between. This CDR3 has 13 residues. CDR1 is MNHEY and CDR2 is SVGAGI in the germline V gene. Written as DNA, the CDR3 is TGTGCCAGCAGCTTGACAGGGAACACTGAAGCTTTCTTT. It translates to CASSLTGNTEAFF.

V and J are TRBV4-1 and TRBJ1-1; no definite D call. The CDR3 totals 12 residues. V dropped 6 bases and J dropped 8 bases, with 13 bases sitting between them. Germline V gene data show CDR1 as MGHRA and CDR2 as YSYEKL. The CDR3 DNA sequence: TGCGCCAGCAGAGCCGGAGGCCGGGAAGCTTTCTTT. Protein: CASRAGGREAFF.

The chain carries TRBV29-1 and TRBJ1-2; TRBD1 aligns across 8 bases. V lost 0 bases and J lost 8; bases outside the gene matches: 11. The CDR3 is 15 amino acids. Germline V gene sequence: CDR1 SQVTM, CDR2 ANQGSEA. CDR3 in amino acids: CSVEDLDREGGGYTF. DNA of the CDR3: TGCAGCGTTGAAGATTTGGACAGGGAGGGCGGCGGCTACACCTTC.

The V gene is TRBV11-3, the J gene TRBJ2-3, with D tentatively TRBD2 (5 bases). This CDR3 region has 15 residues. CDR1 is SGHNT, CDR2 YENEEA, per germline. The V gene lost 3 bases and the J gene lost 0 bases, with 10 bases spanning the gap. The CDR3 DNA sequence: TGTGCCAGCAGCTTTCGGGGAATTAGCACAGATACGCAGTATTTT. It encodes CASSFRGISTDTQYF.

This chain links TRBV5-6 with TRBJ1-3; perhaps TRBD1 as D (6 bases). V dropped 0 bases and J dropped 2 bases, with 9 bases sitting between them. Germline values: CDR1 SGHDT, CDR2 YYEEEE. The CDR3 loop spans 15 amino acids. The CDR3 region is CASSLGAGAGNTIYF. DNA of the CDR3: TGTGCCAGCAGCTTGGGCGCAGGGGCTGGAAACACCATATATTTT.

In its sample, this clone was seen a few times. CDR3 amino acids: CASSRGTSGGAYEQYF. DNA for the CDR3: TGCGCCAGCAGCCGCGGGACTAGCGGGGGGGCCTACGAGCAGTACTTC. V gene TRBV5-1 combines with J gene TRBJ2-7; TRBD2 aligns across 16 bases. The V and J ends lost 4 bases and 2 bases, in that order; junction bases with no gene match: 3. Germline V gene lookup returns CDR1 SGHRS and CDR2 YFSETQ. This CDR3 has 16 residues. Supplemented by reference TRBV5-1 and TRBJ2-7, the full variable domain reads KAGVTQTPRYLIKTRGQQVTLSCSPISGHRSVSWYQQTPGQGLQFLFEYFSETQRNKGNFPGRFSGRQFSNSRSEMNVSTLELGDSALYLCASSRGTSGGAYEQYFGPGTRLTVT.